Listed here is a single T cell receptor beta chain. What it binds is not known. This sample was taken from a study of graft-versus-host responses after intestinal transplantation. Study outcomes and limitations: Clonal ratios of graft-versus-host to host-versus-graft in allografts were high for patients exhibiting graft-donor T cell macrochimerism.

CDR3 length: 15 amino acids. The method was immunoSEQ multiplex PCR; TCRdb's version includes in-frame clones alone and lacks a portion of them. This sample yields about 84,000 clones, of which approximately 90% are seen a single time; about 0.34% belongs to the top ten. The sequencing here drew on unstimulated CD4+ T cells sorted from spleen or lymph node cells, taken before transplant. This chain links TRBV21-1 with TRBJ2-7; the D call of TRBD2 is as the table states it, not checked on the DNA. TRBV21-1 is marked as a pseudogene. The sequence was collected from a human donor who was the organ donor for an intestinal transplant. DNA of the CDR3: TGTGCCAGCAGCAAAGCCCTAGCGCACTCCTACGAGCAGTACTTC. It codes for CASSKALAHSYEQYF.